The 9 T cell receptor beta chains below were found in one sample sequenced in a study of blood T cell repertoires in COVID-19. TCRdb keeps only in-frame clones here, not all; method: immunoSEQ multiplex PCR. The sample lists around 250,000 clones; over 75% were seen once. Sequencing was performed on PBMCs or T cells enriched from blood (not recorded which). These receptors were collected from a woman between 50 and 59 years old who had recovered from COVID-19.

The CDR3 coding sequence is TGTGCCAGCAGCCCCGGAGGTAGGGCGGGAGGGCCCTATACGCAGTATTTT. Its protein is CASSPGGRAGGPYTQYF. This rearrangement joins TRBV9 to TRBJ2-3; 9 bases are shared with TRBD2. The CDR3 contains 17 residues. The germline CDR1 and CDR2 sequences are SGDLS and YYNGEE. The trim removed 4 bases at V and 7 bases at J, leaving 16 bases unmatched.

The chain couples TRBV28 to TRBJ2-3, with TRBD2 matching 13 bases. This CDR3 spans 17 amino acids. V dropped 5 bases and J dropped 5; count of bases not matched to a gene: 10. Germline V gene sequence: CDR1 MDHEN, CDR2 SYDVKM. In DNA form, the CDR3 reads TGTGCCAGCAGTGCCGCACTAGCGGGAGGGACTGGAGATACGCAGTATTTT. Residues: CASSAALAGGTGDTQYF. Filled out from reference TRBV28 and TRBJ2-3, the complete variable domain reads DVKVTQSSRYLVKRTGEKVFLECVQDMDHENMFWYRQDPGLGLRLIYFSYDVKMKEKGDIPEGYSVSREKKERFSLILESASTNQTSMYLCASSAALAGGTGDTQYFGPGTRLTVL.

The rearrangement links TRBV11-2 to TRBJ1-1; D is unclear. Trimming stripped 1 base from V and 1 base from J, with 7 bases between. The CDR3 contains 14 residues. Germline V gives CDR1 SGHAT, CDR2 FQNNGV. CDR3 in DNA: TGTGCCAGCAGCTTAGGACACCAGAACACTGAAGCTTTCTTT. It codes for CASSLGHQNTEAFF.

V gene TRBV28 combines with J gene TRBJ2-3; maybe TRBD2 (6 bases). The V gene's germline CDR1 is MDHEN and CDR2 SYDVKM. The CDR3 runs 14 residues. The V end was cut by 6 bases, the J end by 4 bases, with 14 bases between. This chain's CDR3 is CASSLGTLADTQYF. The CDR3 DNA sequence: TGTGCCAGCAGCCTGGGGACTTTAGCAGATACGCAGTATTTT. Drawing the rest from reference TRBV28 and TRBJ2-3, the complete variable domain is DVKVTQSSRYLVKRTGEKVFLECVQDMDHENMFWYRQDPGLGLRLIYFSYDVKMKEKGDIPEGYSVSREKKERFSLILESASTNQTSMYLCASSLGTLADTQYFGPGTRLTVL.

The count of this clone is one. The genes are TRBV7-8 and TRBJ1-3; D call uncertain. The CDR3 extends over 15 amino acids. V shed 1 base and J shed 0 bases, with 7 bases lying between them. Germline V gene data show CDR1 as SGHVS and CDR2 as FQNEAQ. CDR3 residues: CASSLVSRSGNTIYF. The CDR3 DNA reads as TGTGCCAGCAGCTTAGTTTCGCGCTCTGGAAACACCATATATTTT.

The V and J genes are TRBV11-1 and TRBJ2-2, with D possibly TRBD2 on 6 matching bases. Germline-derived CDR1 and CDR2 are SGHAT and FQDESV (reference sequence). V lost 3 bases, J lost 0 bases, and 8 bases lay in between. This CDR3 spans 15 amino acids. The chain's CDR3 is CASSFSGANTGELFF. In nucleotides, the CDR3 is TGTGCCAGCAGCTTTAGCGGAGCGAACACCGGGGAGCTGTTTTTT.

This chain joins TRBV24-1 and TRBJ2-2; 10 bases map to TRBD2. The germline gives CDR1 KGHDR, CDR2 SFDVKD. The CDR3 sequence is 17 residues long. V shed 5 bases and J 5 bases; nucleotides not matched to a gene: 10. CDR3 DNA sequence: TGTGCCACCAGTGTTGGTTCTAGCGGGAGACAAACCGGGGAGCTGTTTTTT. This codes for CATSVGSSGRQTGELFF.

V usage is TRBV6-5 and J usage is TRBJ2-7, with D possibly matching TRBD1 (6 bases). V was trimmed by 11 bases and J by 4 bases, leaving 18 bases between them. This CDR3 is built from 13 residues. The germline CDR1 and CDR2 sequences are MNHEY and SVGAGI. CDR3 amino acids: CASGYGGEYEQYF. CDR3 sequence (DNA): TGTGCCTCGGGGTATGGGGGCGAATACGAGCAGTACTTC.

This clone has only a few counts. The chain uses TRBV6-9 and TRBJ1-3; 7 bases are shared with TRBD1. With 5 bases clipped from V and 0 bases from J, the junction kept 7 bases outside the gene matches. Germline V gene sequence: CDR1 MNHGY, CDR2 SVAAGI. The CDR3 loop spans 16 amino acids. CDR3 residues: CASSPGQQSSGNTIYF. CDR3 nucleotides: TGTGCCAGCAGTCCGGGACAGCAGAGCTCTGGAAACACCATATATTTT.